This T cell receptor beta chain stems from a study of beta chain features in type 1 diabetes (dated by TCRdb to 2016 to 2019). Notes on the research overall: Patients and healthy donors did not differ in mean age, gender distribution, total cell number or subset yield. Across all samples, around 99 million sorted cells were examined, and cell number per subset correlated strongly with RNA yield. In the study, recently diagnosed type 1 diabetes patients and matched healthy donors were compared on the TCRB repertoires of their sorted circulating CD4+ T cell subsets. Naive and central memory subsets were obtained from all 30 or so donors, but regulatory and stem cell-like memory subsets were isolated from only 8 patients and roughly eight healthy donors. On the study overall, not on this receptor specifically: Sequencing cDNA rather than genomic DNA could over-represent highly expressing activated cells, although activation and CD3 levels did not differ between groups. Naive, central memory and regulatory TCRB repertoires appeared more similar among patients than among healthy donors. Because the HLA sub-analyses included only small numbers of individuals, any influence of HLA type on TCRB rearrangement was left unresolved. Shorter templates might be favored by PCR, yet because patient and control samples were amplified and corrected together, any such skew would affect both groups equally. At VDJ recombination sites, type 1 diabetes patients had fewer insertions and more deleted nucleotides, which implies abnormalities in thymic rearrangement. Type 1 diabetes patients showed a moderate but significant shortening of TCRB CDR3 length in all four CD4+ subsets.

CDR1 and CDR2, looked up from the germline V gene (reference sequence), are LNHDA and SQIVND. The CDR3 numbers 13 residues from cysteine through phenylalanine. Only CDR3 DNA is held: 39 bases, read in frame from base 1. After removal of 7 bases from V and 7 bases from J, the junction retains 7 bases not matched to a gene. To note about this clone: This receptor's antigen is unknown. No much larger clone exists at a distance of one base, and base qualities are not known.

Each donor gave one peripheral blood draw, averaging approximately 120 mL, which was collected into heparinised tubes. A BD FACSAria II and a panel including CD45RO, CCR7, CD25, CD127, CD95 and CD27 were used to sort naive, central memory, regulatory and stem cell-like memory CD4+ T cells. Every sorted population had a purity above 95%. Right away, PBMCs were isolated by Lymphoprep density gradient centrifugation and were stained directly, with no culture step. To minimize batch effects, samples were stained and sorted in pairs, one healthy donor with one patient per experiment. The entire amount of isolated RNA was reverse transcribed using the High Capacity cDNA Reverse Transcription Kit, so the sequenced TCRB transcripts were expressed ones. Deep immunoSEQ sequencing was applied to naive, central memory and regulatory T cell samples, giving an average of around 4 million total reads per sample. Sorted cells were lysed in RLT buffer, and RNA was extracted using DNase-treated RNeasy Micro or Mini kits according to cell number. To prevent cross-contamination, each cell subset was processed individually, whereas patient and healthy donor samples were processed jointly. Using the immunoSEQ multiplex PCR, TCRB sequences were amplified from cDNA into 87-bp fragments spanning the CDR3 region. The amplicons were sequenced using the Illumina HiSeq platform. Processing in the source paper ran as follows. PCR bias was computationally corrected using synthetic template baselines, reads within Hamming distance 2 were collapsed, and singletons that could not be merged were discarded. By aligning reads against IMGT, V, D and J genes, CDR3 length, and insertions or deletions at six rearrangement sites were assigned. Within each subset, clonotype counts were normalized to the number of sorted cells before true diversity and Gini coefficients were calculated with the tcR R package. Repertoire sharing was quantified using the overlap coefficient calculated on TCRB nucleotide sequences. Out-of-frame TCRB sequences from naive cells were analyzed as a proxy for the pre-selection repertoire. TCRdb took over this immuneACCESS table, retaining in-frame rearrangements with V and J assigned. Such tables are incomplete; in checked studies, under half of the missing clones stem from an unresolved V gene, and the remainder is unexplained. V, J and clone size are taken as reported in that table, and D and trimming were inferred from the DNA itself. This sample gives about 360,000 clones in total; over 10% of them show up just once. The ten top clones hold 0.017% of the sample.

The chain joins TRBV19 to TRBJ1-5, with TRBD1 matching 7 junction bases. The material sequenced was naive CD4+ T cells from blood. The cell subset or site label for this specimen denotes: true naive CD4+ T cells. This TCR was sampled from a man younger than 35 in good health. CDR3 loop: CASTQGVYQPQHF. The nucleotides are TGTGCCAGTACCCAGGGGGTCTACCAGCCCCAGCATTTT.